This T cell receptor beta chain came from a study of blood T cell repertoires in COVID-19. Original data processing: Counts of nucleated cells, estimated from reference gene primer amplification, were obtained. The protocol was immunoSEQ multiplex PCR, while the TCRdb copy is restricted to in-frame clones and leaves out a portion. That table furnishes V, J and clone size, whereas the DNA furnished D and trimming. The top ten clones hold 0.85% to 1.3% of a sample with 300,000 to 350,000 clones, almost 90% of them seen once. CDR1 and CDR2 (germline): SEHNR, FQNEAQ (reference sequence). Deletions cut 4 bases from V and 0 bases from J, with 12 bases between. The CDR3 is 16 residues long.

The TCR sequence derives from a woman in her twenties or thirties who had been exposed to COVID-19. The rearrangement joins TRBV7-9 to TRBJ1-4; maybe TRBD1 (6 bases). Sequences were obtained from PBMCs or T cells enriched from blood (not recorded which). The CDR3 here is CASSSLTGSTNEKLFF. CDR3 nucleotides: TGTGCCAGCAGCTCCCTGACAGGATCAACTAATGAAAAACTGTTTTTT.